Below are 32 T cell receptor beta chains sequenced from a single sample in a study of low-dose radiotherapy and immunotherapy resistance in tumors. Stated time point: after trial treatment. As for treatment: LDRT plus nivolumab, ipilimumab, low-dose cyclophosphamide and aspirin (RACIN trial). Priming of first-strand cDNA relied on TRAV- and TRBV-specific primers (covering alpha and beta chains). Amplification, which lasted 15 to 20 PCR cycles, used a constant-region primer and V-primer adapter to amplify TCRs. MiXCR, applied by TCRdb to the reads, yields one record per CDR3 protein. The sample lists almost 45,000 distinct CDR3 sequences, less than 30% occurring once. This specimen was PBMCs, taken after low-dose radiotherapy plus immunotherapy. These receptors were taken from a male donor with prostate cancer.

In this sample, this clonotype turned up many times. The rearrangement joins TRBV27 to TRBJ2-1; 8 nucleotides line up with TRBD1. The ends lost 5 bases at V and 8 bases at J; junction bases unmatched: 17. This CDR3 comprises 17 residues. Germline values: CDR1 MNHEY, CDR2 SMNVEV (reference sequence). The CDR3 sequence is CASSLQGARTIADEQFF. The CDR3 DNA reads TGTGCCAGCAGTCTGCAGGGGGCGCGAACTATAGCCGATGAGCAGTTCTTC.

This clonotype was detected ten times or more. The rearrangement links TRBV7-8 to TRBJ1-1; D is unclear. Germline CDR1 and CDR2: SGHVS and FQNEAQ. The CDR3 is 14 residues long. With 3 bases removed from V and 4 bases from J, the gap between germline ends came to 12 bases. DNA of the CDR3: TGTGCCAGCAGCTTTATTCAAGGGAGCACTGAAGCTTTCTTT. This codes for CASSFIQGSTEAFF.

At least ten counts were recorded for this clonotype. The chain joins TRBV4-2 to TRBJ1-5; no reliable D call. CDR3 length: 14 residues. Germline CDR1 LGHNA, CDR2 YNFKEQ. Deletions cut 0 bases from V and 2 bases from J, with 5 bases between. The CDR3 nucleotides are TGTGCCAGCAGCCAAGAGTACGGCAATCAGCCCCAGCATTTT. It specifies CASSQEYGNQPQHF.

Worth noting for this clonotype: This likely stems from a read error, as it lies one base from a far larger clone. The chain has TRBV7-3 and TRBJ2-5; 10 positions match TRBD2. Germline V CDR1 and CDR2: SGHTA, FQGTGA. This CDR3 comprises 16 residues. Trimming removed 2 bases from V and 11 bases from J; junction bases left unmatched: 14. Here the CDR3 reads CASSLLAGDFNNEQYF. The CDR3 DNA follows: TGTGCCAGCAGCTTACTAGCGGGAGATTTTAACAATGAGCAGTACTTC.

This clonotype occurred many times. This CDR3 is CASSQSLRQTSGTEAFF. The CDR3 nucleotides are TGCGCCAGCAGTCAATCTTTGAGGCAGACCTCGGGGACTGAAGCTTTCTTT. The chain is built from TRBV23-1 and TRBJ1-1; D not resolved. Being an ORF, TRBV23-1 has a function that is uncertain. The CDR3 extends over 17 amino acids. V was cut by 0 bases and J by 5 bases, with 19 bases left in between.

This clonotype was observed at least ten times. The V call is TRBV18, the J call TRBJ1-4, with 10 bases lining up with TRBD1. Germline values: CDR1 KGHSH, CDR2 LQKENI. This CDR3 comprises 13 residues. V shed 3 bases, J shed 8 bases, and the junction held 0 bases outside the gene matches. CDR3 region: CASSPGQGEKLFF. The DNA for the CDR3 is TGTGCCAGCTCACCGGGACAGGGGGAAAAACTGTTTTTT.

J is TRBJ2-7 and V is TRBV27; D may be TRBD2 (6 bases). The CDR3 totals 13 residues. The V end was cut by 3 bases, the J end by 1 base, with 7 bases between. Germline V gene data show CDR1 as MNHEY and CDR2 as SMNVEV (reference sequence). CDR3 residues: CASSFRGSYEQYF. The CDR3 DNA sequence: TGTGCCAGCAGTTTTCGGGGGTCCTACGAGCAGTACTTC.

The chain employs TRBV2 and TRBJ2-2; TRBD2 might be the D (6 bases). CDR1 and CDR2 (germline): SNHLY, FYNNEI. V was shortened by 3 bases and J by 5 bases, with 13 bases between the two germline ends. The CDR3 runs 15 residues. The CDR3 region is CASSEVRTTTGELFF. The CDR3 coding sequence is TGTGCCAGCAGTGAGGTTAGGACTACAACCGGGGAGCTGTTTTTT.

V and J are TRBV6-2 or TRBV6-3 and TRBJ1-1; D possibly corresponds to TRBD1 (6 bases). Germline values: CDR1 MNHEY, CDR2 SVGEGT. Trimming took 4 bases from V and 5 from J, leaving 14 bases between them. CDR3 length: 14 amino acids. As DNA, the CDR3 is TGTGCCAGCAGTTTGGGGGGGCGAGGGACTGAAGCTTTCTTT. Protein sequence: CASSLGGRGTEAFF.

This clonotype appeared a few times. The V gene is TRBV19, the J gene TRBJ2-1; unclear D gene. The CDR3 covers 14 residues. Germline V gives CDR1 LNHDA, CDR2 SQIVND (reference sequence). V gave up 3 bases and J gave up 6 bases, with 12 bases separating them. CDR3 region: CASSIQSGGNEQFF. DNA for the CDR3: TGTGCCAGTAGTATCCAGAGTGGTGGCAATGAGCAGTTCTTC.

This clonotype was found many times. Germline is not matched at one junction end, which may reflect a read error. V and J are TRBV19 and TRBJ1-5; D uncertain. Germline lookup yields CDR1 LNHDA and CDR2 SQIVND (reference sequence). The CDR3 is made up of 12 amino acids. The CDR3 sequence: CATLGSSQPQHF. CDR3 nucleotide sequence: TGTGCCACCTTAGGTAGCAGTCAGCCCCAGCATTTT.

This chain connects TRBV28 to TRBJ2-1; D call uncertain. CDR3 size: 16 residues. The V end lost 5 bases, the J end lost 2 bases, and 16 bases lay between the germline ends. Germline V gives CDR1 MDHEN, CDR2 SYDVKM. The CDR3 bases are TGTGCCAGCAGTACGCGACCGGGCCAGGCCTACAATGAGCAGTTCTTC. Its protein product is CASSTRPGQAYNEQFF.

In its sample, this clonotype was seen many times. This chain connects TRBV6-6 to TRBJ2-5; the match to TRBD1 covers 8 bases. This CDR3 is 17 amino acids long. The V gene's germline CDR1 is MNHNY and CDR2 SVGAGI (reference sequence). The J segment lost 2 bases and the V segment lost 2 bases, leaving 10 bases of the junction unmatched. The CDR3 nucleotides are TGTGCCAGCAGTTACCCCGGACAGGGAATAGGTCAAGAGACCCAGTACTTC. Its protein is CASSYPGQGIGQETQYF.

The chain couples TRBV10-3 to TRBJ2-5; 8 bases match TRBD1. The CDR3 is 14 amino acids. The trim removed 4 bases at V and 5 bases at J, leaving 6 bases unmatched. From germline, CDR1 is ENHRY and CDR2 SYGVKD. CDR3 loop: CAISGGTGRETQYF. The CDR3 nucleotides are TGTGCCATCAGTGGGGGGACAGGAAGGGAGACCCAGTACTTC.

Many counts were recorded for this clonotype. J is TRBJ2-3 and V is TRBV6-1; 9 nucleotides match TRBD2. The germline gives CDR1 MNHNS, CDR2 SASEGT. The ends lost 1 base at V and 2 bases at J; junction bases unmatched: 7. The CDR3 runs to 17 residues. The CDR3 DNA is TGTGCCAGCAGTGAAGATTGGACTAGCGTCTTCACAGATACGCAGTATTTT. Translation: CASSEDWTSVFTDTQYF.

There are many counts of this clonotype. This chain links TRBV5-5 with TRBJ1-6; 7 bases map to TRBD1. The trim removed 3 bases at V and 2 bases at J, leaving 5 bases unmatched. The V gene's germline CDR1 is SGHKS and CDR2 YYEKEE (reference sequence). The CDR3 consists of 16 residues. Here the CDR3 DNA reads TGTGCCAGCAGCTCTTACAGGGGCGCCTATAATTCACCCCTCCACTTT. Its translation: CASSSYRGAYNSPLHF.

This clonotype was found many times. The chain is built from TRBV11-2 and TRBJ1-4, with TRBD1 matching over 7 bases. The V gene end was trimmed by 5 bases and the J gene end by 7 bases; junction bases not matched to a gene: 10. CDR3 length equals 15 residues. Per germline, CDR1 SGHAT and CDR2 FQNNGV. This chain's CDR3 is CASSPWGTAGEKLFF. The CDR3 DNA reads TGTGCCAGCAGCCCCTGGGGGACAGCGGGTGAAAAACTGTTTTTT.

In this sample, this clonotype turned up many times. This chain connects TRBV7-9 to TRBJ2-7; tentative D call: TRBD2 (5 bases). Per the germline V gene, CDR1 is SEHNR and CDR2 is FQNEAQ (reference sequence). Trimming took 0 bases from V and 3 from J, leaving 9 bases between them. This CDR3 is 14 amino acids long. The CDR3 sequence is CASSLALEGYEQYF. The DNA of the CDR3 is TGTGCCAGCAGCTTAGCGCTCGAGGGCTACGAGCAGTACTTC.

Ten or more counts support this clonotype. This rearrangement joins TRBV7-6 to TRBJ2-7; no firm D call. The ends were cut back, 2 bases at V and 6 bases at J, with 2 bases in the middle. Germline V CDR1 and CDR2: SGHVS, FNYEAQ. The CDR3 sequence is 10 residues long. CDR3 coding DNA: TGTGCCAGCAGCTTATCCGAGCAGTACTTC. Protein sequence: CASSLSEQYF. Combining the CDR3 with reference TRBV7-6 and TRBJ2-7 gives the whole variable domain GAGVSQSPRYKVTKRGQDVALRCDPISGHVSLYWYRQALGQGPEFLTYFNYEAQQDKSGLPNDRFSAERPEGSISTLTIQRTEQRDSAMYRCASSLSEQYFGPGTRLTVT.

This clonotype was found many times. V is TRBV19 and J is TRBJ2-2; D gene ambiguous. V was trimmed by 7 bases and J by 1 base, leaving 16 bases between them. Looked up from germline, CDR1 is LNHDA and CDR2 is SQIVND (reference sequence). CDR3 length equals 16 residues. CDR3: CASTQSVLRNTGELFF. CDR3 nucleotides: TGTGCCAGTACCCAATCGGTACTACGGAACACCGGGGAGCTGTTTTTT. The full variable domain, with the rest looked up from reference TRBV19 and TRBJ2-2, is DGGITQSPKYLFRKEGQNVTLSCEQNLNHDAMYWYRQDPGQGLRLIYYSQIVNDFQKGDIAEGYSVSREKKESFPLTVTSAQKNPTAFYLCASTQSVLRNTGELFFGEGSRLTVL.

The chain has TRBV4-1 and TRBJ2-1; D gene unclear. This CDR3 spans 13 amino acids. V was cut by 0 bases and J by 3 bases, with 3 bases left in between. Germline V CDR1 and CDR2: MGHRA, YSYEKL. The CDR3 sequence: CASSQESYNEQFF. The CDR3 DNA is TGCGCCAGCAGCCAAGAAAGCTACAATGAGCAGTTCTTC.

This clonotype was detected many times. This chain uses TRBV3-1 with TRBJ2-7; D is unclear. Trimming removed 2 bases from V and 2 bases from J, with 7 bases in between. This CDR3 region has 13 residues. Germline CDR1 is LGHDT and CDR2 is YNNKEL (reference sequence). The CDR3 sequence is CASSQFGPYEQYF. The CDR3 nucleotides are TGTGCCAGCAGCCAATTCGGACCCTACGAGCAGTACTTC.

The V gene is TRBV15, the J gene TRBJ2-3; D tentatively reads TRBD1 or TRBD2 (5 bases each). V gave up 5 bases and J gave up 3 bases, with 12 bases separating them. The CDR3 length is 14 residues. Looked up from germline, CDR1 is LNHNV and CDR2 is YYDKDF (reference sequence). Written as DNA, the CDR3 is TGTGCCACCAGCCCGGGGCTACCGACAGATACGCAGTATTTT. Translating gives CATSPGLPTDTQYF.

This sequence joins TRBV2 and TRBJ2-4; D is tentatively TRBD1 or TRBD2 (5 bases each). Germline lookup yields CDR1 SNHLY and CDR2 FYNNEI. The CDR3 consists of 12 residues. V shed 8 bases and J shed 8 bases, with 13 bases lying between them. CDR3 nucleotides: TGTGCCAGCGGGATAAGGGGAGACATTCAGTACTTC. Amino acids: CASGIRGDIQYF.

The chain joins TRBV19 to TRBJ2-2; D gene uncertain. This CDR3 region has 13 residues. Trimming pared 5 bases from V and 1 base from J, leaving 5 bases between. Germline V gene lookup returns CDR1 LNHDA and CDR2 SQIVND (reference sequence). As DNA, the CDR3 is TGTGCCAGTAGTCTAAAGAACACCGGGGAGCTGTTTTTT. Its translation: CASSLKNTGELFF.

Ten or more counts support this clonotype. The chain has TRBV5-1 and TRBJ2-2; D not resolved. V was shortened by 0 bases and J by 2 bases, with 11 bases between the two germline ends. This CDR3 is 16 amino acids long. From germline, CDR1 is SGHRS and CDR2 YFSETQ. The CDR3 protein is CASSLDGIGNTGELFF. In nucleotides, the CDR3 is TGCGCCAGCAGCTTGGATGGGATAGGAAACACCGGGGAGCTGTTTTTT. Using reference TRBV5-1 and TRBJ2-2 for the parts outside the CDR3, the full variable domain is KAGVTQTPRYLIKTRGQQVTLSCSPISGHRSVSWYQQTPGQGLQFLFEYFSETQRNKGNFPGRFSGRQFSNSRSEMNVSTLELGDSALYLCASSLDGIGNTGELFFGEGSRLTVL.

This clonotype was picked up many times. CDR3 sequence reads: CASSEAHRESNQPQHF. CDR3 sequence (DNA): TGTGCCAGCAGTGAAGCGCACAGGGAGAGCAATCAGCCCCAGCATTTT. The chain carries TRBV6-1 and TRBJ1-5, with D maybe TRBD1 (6 bases). Germline V lookup: CDR1 MNHNS, CDR2 SASEGT. The CDR3 is made up of 16 amino acids. Trimming stripped 0 bases from V and 1 base from J, with 10 bases between.

This chain uses TRBV12-3 or TRBV12-4 with TRBJ1-1; 8 bases align to TRBD1. J was trimmed by 10 bases and V by 6 bases; bases with no gene match: 7. This CDR3 comprises 12 residues. DNA of the CDR3: TGTGCCAGCAGACTGACAGGGGAACGAGCTTTCTTT. Translation gives CASRLTGERAFF.

A remark on this clonotype: With only one base between it and a far larger clone, this is likely a read error. The J gene is TRBJ2-7, the V gene TRBV9; 11 bases line up with TRBD2. This CDR3 is 18 amino acids long. V trimming: 0 bases; J trimming: 7 bases; junction bases outside the gene matches: 15. From germline, CDR1 is SGDLS and CDR2 YYNGEE. The CDR3 reads CASSVATPLAGAYYEQYF. The CDR3 DNA is TGTGCCAGCAGCGTAGCTACCCCACTAGCGGGAGCGTATTATGAGCAGTACTTC.

The chain is built from TRBV6-2 or TRBV6-3 and TRBJ2-4; the D gene could be TRBD1 or TRBD2 (5 bases each). The V end lost 6 bases, the J end lost 0 bases, and 15 bases lay between the germline ends. The V gene's germline CDR1 is MNHEY and CDR2 SVGEGT. CDR3 length equals 16 residues. CDR3 sequence (DNA): TGTGCCAGCAGCCTAACCGGGACGCCAGCCAAAAACATTCAGTACTTC. It translates to CASSLTGTPAKNIQYF.

For this clonotype: This likely traces to a read error, being one base from a far larger clone. CDR3 sequence: CASSPSGTIAYNEQFF. The CDR3, as DNA: TGCGCCAGCAGCCCCTCCGGGACTATCGCCTACAATGAGCAGTTCTTC. The chain employs TRBV5-1 and TRBJ2-7; 7 bases are shared with TRBD2. The DNA matches TRBJ2-1 better at its end, which makes the J call doubtful. The CDR3 runs 16 residues. Germline V CDR1 and CDR2: SGHRS, YFSETQ.

The chain couples TRBV20-1 to TRBJ2-7; D possibly uses TRBD1 or TRBD2 (5 bases each). The V gene lost 0 bases and the J gene lost 1 base, with 16 bases spanning the gap. The CDR3 length is 16 residues. Germline CDR1 is DFQATT and CDR2 is SNEGSKA (reference sequence). The CDR3, as DNA: TGCAGTGCTAGAGATGGGTTCACGGGACCTTCCTACGAGCAGTACTTC. Its translation is CSARDGFTGPSYEQYF.